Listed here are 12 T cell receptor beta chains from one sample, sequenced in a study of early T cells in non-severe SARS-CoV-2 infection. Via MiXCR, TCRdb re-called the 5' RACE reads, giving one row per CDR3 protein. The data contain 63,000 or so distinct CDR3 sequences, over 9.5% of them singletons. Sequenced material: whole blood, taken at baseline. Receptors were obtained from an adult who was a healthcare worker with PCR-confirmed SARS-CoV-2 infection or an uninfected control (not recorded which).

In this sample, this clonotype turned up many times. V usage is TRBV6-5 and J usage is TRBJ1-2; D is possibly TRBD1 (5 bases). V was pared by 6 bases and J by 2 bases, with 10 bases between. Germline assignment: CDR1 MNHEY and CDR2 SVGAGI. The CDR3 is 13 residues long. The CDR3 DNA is TGTGCCAGCAGCCAGGGCCAAAACTATGGCTACACCTTC. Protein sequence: CASSQGQNYGYTF.

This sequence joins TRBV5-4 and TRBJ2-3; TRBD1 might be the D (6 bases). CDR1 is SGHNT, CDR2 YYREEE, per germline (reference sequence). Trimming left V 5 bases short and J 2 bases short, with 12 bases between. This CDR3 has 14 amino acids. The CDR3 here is CASRPDRSTDTQYF. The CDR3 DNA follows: TGTGCCAGCAGGCCGGACAGATCCACAGATACGCAGTATTTT.

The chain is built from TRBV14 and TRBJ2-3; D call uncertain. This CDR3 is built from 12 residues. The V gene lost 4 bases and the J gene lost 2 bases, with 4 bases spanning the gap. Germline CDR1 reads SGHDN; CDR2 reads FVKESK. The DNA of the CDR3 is TGTGCCAGCAGCCCCTACACAGATACGCAGTATTTT. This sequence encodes CASSPYTDTQYF.

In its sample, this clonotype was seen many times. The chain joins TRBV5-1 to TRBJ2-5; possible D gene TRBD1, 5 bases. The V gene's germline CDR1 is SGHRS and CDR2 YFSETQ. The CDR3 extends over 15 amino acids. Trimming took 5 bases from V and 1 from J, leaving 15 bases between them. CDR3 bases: TGCGCCAGCAGACTGGCAGGGTCGCGCCAAGAGACCCAGTACTTC. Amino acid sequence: CASRLAGSRQETQYF.

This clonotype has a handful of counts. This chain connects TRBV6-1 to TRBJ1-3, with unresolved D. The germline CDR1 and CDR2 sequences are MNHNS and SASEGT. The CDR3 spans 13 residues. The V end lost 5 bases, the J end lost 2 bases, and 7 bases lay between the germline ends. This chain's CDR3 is CASSPRTGNTIYF. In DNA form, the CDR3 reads TGTGCCAGCAGTCCACGGACTGGAAACACCATATATTTT.

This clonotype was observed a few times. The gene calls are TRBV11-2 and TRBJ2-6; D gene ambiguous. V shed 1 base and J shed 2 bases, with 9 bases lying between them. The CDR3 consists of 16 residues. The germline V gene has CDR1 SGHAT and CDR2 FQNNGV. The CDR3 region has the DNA TGTGCCAGCAGCTTAGTCGGTGCAACTGGGGCCAACGTCCTGACTTTC. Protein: CASSLVGATGANVLTF.

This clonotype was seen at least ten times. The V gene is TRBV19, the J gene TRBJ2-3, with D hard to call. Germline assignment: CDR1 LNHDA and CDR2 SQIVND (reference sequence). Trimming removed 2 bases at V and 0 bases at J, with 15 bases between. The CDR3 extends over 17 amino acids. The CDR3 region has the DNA TGTGCCAGTAGTATACTAAACTTCCTTTCAAGCACAGATACGCAGTATTTT. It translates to CASSILNFLSSTDTQYF.

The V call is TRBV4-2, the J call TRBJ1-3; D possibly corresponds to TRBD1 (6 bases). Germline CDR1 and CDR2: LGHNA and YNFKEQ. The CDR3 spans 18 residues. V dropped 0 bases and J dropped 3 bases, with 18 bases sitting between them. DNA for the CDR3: TGTGCCAGCAGCCAAGAGGGCGGCAGGGGAGCGTATGGAAACACCATATATTTT. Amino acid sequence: CASSQEGGRGAYGNTIYF.

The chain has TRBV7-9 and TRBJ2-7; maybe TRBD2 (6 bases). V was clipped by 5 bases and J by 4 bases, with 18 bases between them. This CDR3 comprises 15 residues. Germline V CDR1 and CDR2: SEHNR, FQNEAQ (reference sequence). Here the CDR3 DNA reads TGTGCCAGCAGCCCCTCAGGCGTCCGGGAGTACGAGCAGTACTTC. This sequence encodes CASSPSGVREYEQYF. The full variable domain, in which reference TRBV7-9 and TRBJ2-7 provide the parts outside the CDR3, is DTGVSQNPRHKITKRGQNVTFRCDPISEHNRLYWYRQTLGQGPEFLTYFQNEAQLEKSRLLSDRFSAERPKGSFSTLEIQRTEQGDSAMYLCASSPSGVREYEQYFGPGTRLTVT.

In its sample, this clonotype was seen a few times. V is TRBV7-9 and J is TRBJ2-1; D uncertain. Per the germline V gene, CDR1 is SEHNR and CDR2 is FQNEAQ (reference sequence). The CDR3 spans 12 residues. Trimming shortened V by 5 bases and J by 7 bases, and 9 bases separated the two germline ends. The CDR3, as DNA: TGTGCCAGCAGCAACCACCCTAATGAGCAGTTCTTC. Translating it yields CASSNHPNEQFF.

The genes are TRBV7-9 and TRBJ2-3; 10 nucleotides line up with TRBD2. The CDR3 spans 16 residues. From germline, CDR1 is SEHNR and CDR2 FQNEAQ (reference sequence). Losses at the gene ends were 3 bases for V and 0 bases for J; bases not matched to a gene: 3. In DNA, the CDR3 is TGTGCCAGCAGCTTCGAAGCGGGGGGGAGCACAGATACGCAGTATTTT. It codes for CASSFEAGGSTDTQYF.

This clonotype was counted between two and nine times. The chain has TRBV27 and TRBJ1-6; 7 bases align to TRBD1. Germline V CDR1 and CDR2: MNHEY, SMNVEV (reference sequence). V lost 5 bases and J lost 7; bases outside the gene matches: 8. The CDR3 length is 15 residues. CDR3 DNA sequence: TGTGCCAGCAGTACCCGGGACAGAAGAAATTCACCCCTCCACTTT. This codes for CASSTRDRRNSPLHF.